The T cell receptor (beta chain) under discussion was sequenced for a study of PD-1 blockade in classical Hodgkin lymphoma (TCRdb year 2020). For context, the study as a whole: Nivolumab dosing was 3 mg/kg intravenously every 2 weeks, continuing until either disease progression or unacceptable toxicity. A peripheral blood immune signature of response to PD-1 blockade in classical Hodgkin lymphoma was defined using TCR beta sequencing and CyTOF.

V loses 2 bases, J loses 1 base, and the germline ends lie 21 bases apart. Via the germline V gene (reference sequence), CDR1 is SEHNR and CDR2 FQNEAQ. The CDR3 starts with the cysteine, ends with the phenylalanine, and has 19 residues. Here the CDR3 DNA is all that survives: 57 bases in frame from base 1. The Qiagen DNeasy kit was used to extract genomic DNA from unsorted PBMCs and from the negatively selected CD4+ and CD8+ fractions. TCR beta CDR3 regions were subjected to amplification by immunoSEQ multiplex PCR with primers that anneal to V and J segments. Amplification bias was minimized using a synthetic immune receptor repertoire, and residual bias was removed computationally after sequencing. The paper's data handling went like this. Custom Python scripts were used to quantify repertoire diversity as the Shannon entropy index. Unsorted, CD4+ and CD8+ repertoires were analyzed separately, except for combined analyses in which CD4+ and CD8+ sequences were merged in silico. Clonal expansion was defined as at least a 2-fold frequency increase after treatment relative to C1D1, with a pseudocount of 0.5 for undetected baseline clones. Clones with 0 or 1 copy at C1D1 were defined as singleton clones, while clones with 2 or more copies were defined as non-singleton clones. Clones expanded in unsorted samples were annotated as CD4+, CD8+ or unknown by matching protein sequences in sorted samples from the same patient. Diversity changes from C1D1 to C4D1 were tested in paired samples using Wilcoxon tests. Drawn from immuneACCESS, this table holds only the in-frame rearrangements with V and J called that TCRdb kept. Clones are partly lost; checked studies trace under half to an unresolved V gene and leave the rest unexplained. The D gene and trimming were derived from the DNA, and the V and J assignments and clone size from that table. Across this sample there are some 93,000 clones, with 85% to 90% seen only once. About 10% of the sample goes to the ten largest clones.

Concerning this clone: Its recognized antigen is unknown. Base qualities are not recorded, but no much larger clone differs from it by a single base.

The time point label, as the study defines it: cycle 2 day 1 (C2D1) of nivolumab. Every trial patient had relapsed after autologous stem cell transplantation, and cohorts A, B and C differed in prior brentuximab vedotin exposure. The trial cohort comprised about 60 patients with relapsed/refractory classical Hodgkin lymphoma whose best overall responses were complete response, partial response or progressive disease. In the multi-cohort phase II CheckMate 205 trial, trial patients received single-agent nivolumab. An independent review committee assessed best overall response by applying the 2007 International Working Group response criteria. Trial PBMCs were obtained immediately prior to nivolumab initiation (C1D1) and on therapy at cycle 2 day 1 and cycle 4 day 1. Peripheral blood was collected in 8 mL Vacutainer Cell Preparation Tubes, from which PBMCs were isolated by centrifugation and then cryopreserved.

General study outcomes and caveats: Baseline TCR diversity was reported as lower in newly diagnosed patients than in healthy donors, and lower still in relapsed/refractory patients. Lower diversity was observed in patients in whom nivolumab was started less than 1 year after ASCT, and these patients were excluded from later analyses so that confounding by immune reconstitution would be avoided. The study was restricted to a single clinical trial cohort, and the causes of repertoire differences, possibly disease activity or prior therapy, were left undefined. Trial patients achieving complete response had baseline diversity similar to newly diagnosed patients, whereas partial responders and progressors had significantly lower diversity. By C4D1, a significant rise was seen in CD4+ TCR diversity but not in CD8+ TCR diversity (p=0.0027 vs p=0.16), and the rise was most apparent among complete responders (p=0.02).

Sequenced here: peripheral blood mononuclear cells (PBMCs), sampled before the second cycle of nivolumab. The sequence came from a human donor with classical Hodgkin lymphoma. The receptor chain draws on TRBV7-9 and TRBJ2-1, and TRBD1 may be the D gene, going by 5 matching bases. The CDR3 sequence is CASSLMPGRQGWSYNEQFF. The sequenced DNA is TGTGCCAGCAGCTTAATGCCCGGTCGGCAGGGTTGGTCCTACAATGAGCAGTTCTTC.